Sample share makes the clone carrying this T cell receptor delta chain medium-sized. TCRdb reanalysed the reads via CATT. There are several thousand delta-chain clones in the sample; about 5% occur only once, and 5.5% to 6.5% lies in the top ten. This entry comes from a study of gamma-delta chains in newborns, infants, children. Study-wide context: Microbial exposure reportedly drives polyclonal innate γδ T cell expansion after birth.

CDR1 is GEAIGNYY, CDR2 EKD, per germline. V trimming: 0 bases; J trimming: 0 bases; junction bases outside the gene matches: 16. The CDR3 consists of 22 residues. This TCR was sampled from a child who was a newborn, infant or young child, either healthy, febrile or measles-vaccinated (not recorded which). The sample taken for sequencing was blood. The rearrangement links TRDV2 to TRDJ3; 7 positions match TRDD3. CDR3 nucleotides: TGTGCCTGTGACACCGCAGGCGCATGGGGGACCCACCCCTCCTGGGACACCCGACAGATGTTTTTC. It translates to CACDTAGAWGTHPSWDTRQMFF.